The 9 T cell receptor beta chains below all came from one sample that was sequenced in a study of CD8+CD57+ T cells in acquired aplastic anemia. Genomic DNA constituted the template upon which TCR beta VDJ and CDR3 profiling was performed. Each CDR3 protein is one row after TCRdb ran MiXCR on the reads. The data hold 200,000 to 250,000 distinct CDR3 sequences, with around 43% observed a single time. An expansion of CD8+CD57+ cells by flow cytometry had been shown in patients chosen for sequencing. The specimen sequenced was sorted CD4+, CD8+, or CD8+CD57+ T cells (not recorded which) from PBMCs. These receptors all come from a human donor with aplastic anemia.

This clonotype appeared many times. The rearrangement joins TRBV15 to TRBJ2-2; TRBD1 might be the D (6 bases). Germline CDR1 reads LNHNV; CDR2 reads YYDKDF (reference sequence). The CDR3 spans 15 residues. V dropped 9 bases and J dropped 4 bases, with 18 bases sitting between them. The CDR3 is CATTKGRGSTGELFF. The CDR3, as DNA: TGTGCCACTACAAAAGGCAGGGGAAGCACCGGGGAGCTGTTTTTT.

This chain links TRBV27 with TRBJ2-7, with D unclear. CDR3 length: 12 residues. CDR1 is MNHEY, CDR2 SMNVEV, per germline (reference sequence). The V gene lost 7 bases and the J gene lost 3 bases, with 10 bases spanning the gap. The CDR3 sequence: CASTSPRYEQYF. The CDR3 DNA is TGTGCCAGCACCTCCCCTCGCTACGAGCAGTACTTC.

Worth noting for this clonotype: At one end the junction does not follow the germline gene, possibly because of a read error. The chain links TRBV19 to TRBJ2-7; possible D gene TRBD1, 7 bases. In germline, CDR1 is LNHDA, CDR2 SQIVND (reference sequence). The CDR3 covers 15 residues. The CDR3 region is CARDMLGTADYEQCF. DNA of the CDR3: TGTGCTAGAGATATGTTAGGGACAGCGGACTACGAGCAGTGCTTC.

V usage is TRBV24-1 and J usage is TRBJ2-3; unclear D gene. In germline, CDR1 is KGHDR, CDR2 SFDVKD. Between the trimmed V and J ends, which lost 3 bases and 6 bases, there was a span of 9 bases. The CDR3 length is 13 residues. CDR3 protein: CATSDPPVDTQYF. Here the CDR3 DNA reads TGTGCCACCAGTGATCCCCCGGTGGATACGCAGTATTTT.

This clonotype was observed a single time. J is TRBJ2-7 and V is TRBV10-3; 11 bases fit TRBD1. The V segment lost 7 bases and the J segment 4 bases; nucleotides outside the gene matches: 3. This CDR3 spans 13 amino acids. CDR1 and CDR2 (germline): ENHRY, SYGVKD. CDR3 coding DNA: TGTGCCATCACCCGGGACAGGGGGTACGAGCAGTACTTC. Its translation is CAITRDRGYEQYF.

The V call is TRBV2, the J call TRBJ2-1, with D hard to call. V was clipped by 5 bases and J by 6 bases, with 20 bases between them. Per germline, CDR1 SNHLY and CDR2 FYNNEI. The CDR3 runs to 16 residues. The CDR3 DNA follows: TGTGCCAGCAGTCCACGCCTGGCGGTCCCTTTCAATGAGCAGTTCTTC. This encodes CASSPRLAVPFNEQFF.

The chain combines TRBV9 with TRBJ1-1, with TRBD1 matching over 8 bases. The length of the CDR3 is 14 residues. CDR1 and CDR2 from the germline V gene are SGDLS and YYNGEE. J was trimmed by 6 bases and V by 4 bases; bases with no gene match: 8. The CDR3 coding sequence is TGTGCCAGCAGCCCCAGGACAGGGTGGTCTGAAGCTTTCTTT. Its translation is CASSPRTGWSEAFF.

Worth noting for this clonotype: This could be a read error, since a much larger clone is one nucleotide away. This sequence joins TRBV6-1 and TRBJ2-5; D is ambiguous. The CDR3 is 14 residues long. Germline V CDR1 and CDR2: MNHNS, SASEGT. The CDR3 sequence is CASQARADQETQCF. CDR3 bases: TGTGCCAGCCAGGCAAGGGCAGACCAAGAGACCCAGTGCTTC.

The rearrangement joins TRBV5-1 to TRBJ1-2; D ambiguous. The CDR3 runs to 14 residues. The germline V and J ends were trimmed by 2 bases and 2 bases, with 10 bases remaining between them. Germline assignment: CDR1 SGHRS and CDR2 YFSETQ. CDR3 sequence reads: CASSFREANYGYTF. The DNA of the CDR3 is TGCGCCAGCAGCTTTCGGGAGGCCAACTATGGCTACACCTTC.